The present T cell receptor (beta chain) was sequenced within a study of T-cell reconstitution after alpha-beta-depleted transplantation in children (dated by TCRdb to between 2015 and 2016). As for the study more broadly: Using TCR repertoire profiling, the study followed T-cell immune reconstitution in a quantitative way in children after TCRalphabeta/CD19-depleted allogeneic hematopoietic cell transplantation. The study at large found these results: In some patients, high TCRbeta diversity at day 60 was attributed to recipient T cells and intrathymic progenitors that had survived conditioning. The apparently early recovery of alphabetaT-cell counts about two months after transplant reportedly depended on only several hundred rapidly expanded clones that came from non-depleted graft cells. Hyperexpanded clone frequencies declined over subsequent months; after one year, T-cell counts and TCRbeta diversity were mostly attributed to newly produced T cells.

The treatment or condition label corresponds to: allogeneic hematopoietic cell transplantation with graft depleted of TCRalphabeta T cells and CD19 B cells. The transplant recipients were children given TCRalphabeta/CD19-depleted allogeneic hematopoietic cell grafts. This clonotype was seen repeatedly, ten times or more. Its binding antigen is unknown. No qualities accompany the bases; no much larger clone lies one base away. The CDR1 and CDR2 encoded by the germline V gene are MNHEY and SVGAGI. The CDR3 runs 17 amino acids, cysteine and phenylalanine included. Left in the record is the CDR3 DNA by itself, 51 bases read in frame from the first base. The V end gives up 0 bases and the J end 4 bases, leaving 8 bases in the junction not matched to a gene. The method was PCR. TCRdb names Illumina HiSeq 2500 as the instrument used. To normalize quantification of the TCRbeta repertoire, the TCR libraries were built with molecular barcoding that relied on unique molecular identifiers. TCRdb redid the processing of the public reads, applying fastp at Q25 and MiXCR, and retained in-frame beta chains. Rows merge per CDR3 protein into single entries with the most common DNA and genes. This sample has about 600,000 distinct CDR3 sequences in its table, and 23% of those were observed once. Around 14% of the sample belongs to the ten largest clones.

Sequenced here: PBMCs, mostly from graft donor cells, sampled 360 days after TCRalphabeta/CD19-depleted stem cell transplant. This TCR derives from a boy in the first two years of life who had a stem cell transplant for acute myeloid leukemia, so the T cells may come from the graft donor. Recombination linked TRBV6-5 to TRBJ2-1; the central 8 bases match TRBD2. The DNA reads as follows: TGTGCCAGCAGTTACTCGAGTCGAGCGGGGGCTTACAATGAGCAGTTCTTC. Translated, this is CASSYSSRAGAYNEQFF.